The 10 T cell receptor beta chains below come from one sample, sequenced in a study of radiation and T cells in renal cell carcinoma. The time point denotes: blood 4 weeks post-SBRT, at nephrectomy. The treatment: 15 Gy SBRT to primary tumor, nephrectomy 4 weeks later. Clones were read by immunoSEQ multiplex PCR, and TCRdb kept only the in-frame ones, dropping some. The data show 130,000 to 150,000 clones, less than 90% seen once. Sequenced material: blood, taken from a patient whose treatment included radiotherapy and nephrectomy. The source of these receptors is a woman between 50 and 59 years old with renal cell carcinoma.

The chain recombines TRBV19 with TRBJ2-7; a possible D gene is TRBD2 (7 bases). The germline V gene encodes CDR1 LNHDA and CDR2 SQIVND (reference sequence). The CDR3 covers 16 residues. The V and J ends lost 6 bases and 0 bases respectively, with 18 bases between them. The CDR3 coding sequence is TGTGCCAGTAGACTAGGGGGTCCTAGCGGCTCCTACGAGCAGTACTTC. The encoded protein is CASRLGGPSGSYEQYF.

The chain links TRBV28 to TRBJ1-5; D is perhaps TRBD1 (5 bases). V was shortened by 3 bases and J by 3 bases, with 9 bases between the two germline ends. CDR1 is MDHEN and CDR2 is SYDVKM in the germline V gene. This CDR3 has 14 amino acids. The CDR3: CASSFRGFNQPQHF. DNA for the CDR3: TGTGCCAGCAGTTTCCGGGGGTTCAATCAGCCCCAGCATTTT. Variable domain in full (rest from reference TRBV28 and TRBJ1-5): DVKVTQSSRYLVKRTGEKVFLECVQDMDHENMFWYRQDPGLGLRLIYFSYDVKMKEKGDIPEGYSVSREKKERFSLILESASTNQTSMYLCASSFRGFNQPQHFGDGTRLSIL.

This clone came up a few times. The chain has TRBV28 and TRBJ1-4; 11 nucleotides agree with TRBD1. The CDR3 length is 16 residues. CDR1 is MDHEN, CDR2 SYDVKM, per germline. Trimming removed 5 bases from V and 7 bases from J; junction bases left unmatched: 9. The CDR3 DNA reads as TGTGCCAGCAGTCCCTCGGGGACAGGGGGAGGTGAAAAACTGTTTTTT. Its protein is CASSPSGTGGGEKLFF.

The chain is built from TRBV7-2 and TRBJ2-7; 9 bases are a match to TRBD2. Germline values: CDR1 SGHTA, CDR2 FQGNSA. V gave up 5 bases and J gave up 6 bases; unmatched junction bases: 5. CDR3 length: 13 residues. The CDR3 reads CASSLLTSGEQYF. CDR3 in DNA: TGTGCCAGCAGCCTGTTGACTAGCGGCGAGCAGTACTTC. The full variable domain, rest sourced from reference TRBV7-2 and TRBJ2-7, is GAGVSQSPSNKVTEKGKDVELRCDPISGHTALYWYRQSLGQGLEFLIYFQGNSAPDKSGLPSDRFSAERTGGSVSTLTIQRTQQEDSAVYLCASSLLTSGEQYFGPGTRLTVT.

This chain uses TRBV7-9 with TRBJ2-2; 10 bases align to TRBD2. Per germline, CDR1 SEHNR and CDR2 FQNEAQ (reference sequence). The CDR3 consists of 15 residues. After removal of 3 bases from V and 4 bases from J, the junction contained 2 bases not matched to a gene. CDR3 loop: CASSFLAGVTGELFF. As DNA, the CDR3 is TGTGCCAGCAGCTTTCTAGCGGGAGTCACCGGGGAGCTGTTTTTT.

The chain carries TRBV6-5 and TRBJ1-1; 7 bases align to TRBD1. Germline CDR1 is MNHEY and CDR2 is SVGAGI. This CDR3 contains 15 residues. The V segment lost 2 bases and the J segment 5 bases; nucleotides outside the gene matches: 8. CDR3: CASSYTTTGSTEAFF. In nucleotides, the CDR3 is TGTGCCAGCAGTTACACGACGACAGGGAGTACTGAAGCTTTCTTT.

There are many counts of this clone. This sequence joins TRBV6-5 and TRBJ2-5; 7 bases map to TRBD2. The V and J ends lost 0 bases and 4 bases, in that order; junction bases with no gene match: 5. CDR3 size: 15 residues. Looked up from germline, CDR1 is MNHEY and CDR2 is SVGAGI. The CDR3 loop is CASSYSTSFGETQYF. The DNA of the CDR3 is TGTGCCAGCAGTTACTCGACTAGCTTTGGAGAGACCCAGTACTTC.

V and J are TRBV7-9 and TRBJ2-7; weak D call: TRBD1 (6 bases). CDR1 is SEHNR and CDR2 is FQNEAQ in the germline V gene (reference sequence). Trimming shortened V by 1 base and J by 4 bases, and 14 bases separated the two germline ends. The CDR3 sequence is 15 residues long. The CDR3 protein is CASSLGTVGAYEQYF. CDR3 coding DNA: TGTGCCAGCAGCTTAGGGACAGTCGGCGCTTACGAGCAGTACTTC.

The chain carries TRBV5-3 and TRBJ2-7, with D tentatively TRBD1 or TRBD2 (6 bases each). TRBV5-3 is annotated as an ORF whose role is uncertain. The ends were cut back, 4 bases at V and 4 bases at J, with 15 bases in the middle. The length of the CDR3 is 14 residues. In DNA form, the CDR3 reads TGTGCCAGAAGCGAGGGGGGACACGGATACGAGCAGTACTTC. The encoded protein is CARSEGGHGYEQYF.

The chain joins TRBV5-1 to TRBJ1-1; D gene unclear. This CDR3 contains 13 residues. Germline CDR1 reads SGHRS; CDR2 reads YFSETQ. V was cut by 0 bases and J by 2 bases, with 5 bases left in between. CDR3 DNA sequence: TGCGCCAGCAGCTTGGACACTAACACTGAAGCTTTCTTT. Translating gives CASSLDTNTEAFF.